The 16 T cell receptor beta chains below all came from one sample that was sequenced in a study of blood T cells in healthy people across ages. A second PCR of roughly 7 to 11 cycles used a sample-barcoded 5' primer and a J-beta primer mix. TCRdb itself ran the 5' RACE reads through MiXCR, one entry per CDR3 protein. The sample records about 800,000 distinct CDR3 sequences, around a quarter being singletons. This sample also belongs to another study, concerning T cells of mothers and their children.

The sample comprised blood. The receptor set was obtained from a boy under 18 in good health.

The rearrangement uses TRBV18 and TRBJ2-5; D is unclear. The CDR3 is 13 residues long. Between the trimmed V and J ends, which lost 4 bases and 0 bases, there was a span of 6 bases. The germline CDR1 and CDR2 sequences are KGHSH and LQKENI. The CDR3 loop is CASSRLNQETQYF. Here the CDR3 DNA reads TGTGCCAGCTCACGGCTTAACCAAGAGACCCAGTACTTC.

The chain recombines TRBV7-9 with TRBJ1-5; D perhaps matches TRBD1 (6 bases). The V end lost 2 bases, the J end lost 5 bases, and 16 bases lay between the germline ends. This CDR3 comprises 16 residues. CDR1 is SEHNR and CDR2 is FQNEAQ in the germline V gene (reference sequence). The CDR3 loop reads CASSLTVGQVDQPQHF. The CDR3 DNA reads TGTGCCAGCAGCTTAACGGTGGGACAAGTTGATCAGCCCCAGCATTTT.

The sample holds a few counts of this clonotype. The V and J genes are TRBV28 and TRBJ2-5; TRBD2 aligns across 15 bases. V shed 5 bases, J shed 5 bases, and the junction held 9 bases outside the gene matches. Germline CDR1 reads MDHEN; CDR2 reads SYDVKM. This CDR3 spans 17 amino acids. The CDR3 DNA follows: TGTGCCAGCAGTCAGCTGGGACTAGCGGGAGGAAGGGAGACCCAGTACTTC. It translates to CASSQLGLAGGRETQYF.

This clonotype was observed a handful of times. The rearrangement joins TRBV24-1 to TRBJ2-1; the D call may be TRBD1 or TRBD2 (5 bases each). Trimming pared 4 bases from V and 0 bases from J, leaving 12 bases between. Germline loops: CDR1 KGHDR, CDR2 SFDVKD. The CDR3 sequence is 16 residues long. CDR3 DNA: TGTGCCACCAGTGACAGTTGGGGGAGCTCCTACAATGAGCAGTTCTTC. Protein: CATSDSWGSSYNEQFF.

This clonotype was seen only a few times. Germline is not matched at one junction end, which may reflect a read error. The gene calls are TRBV7-7 and TRBJ2-7; 10 nucleotides line up with TRBD1. Germline lookup yields CDR1 SSHAT and CDR2 FNYEAQ (reference sequence). CDR3 length equals 15 residues. Here the CDR3 reads CASSPGTGVLYEQYF. The CDR3 DNA reads TGTGCTAGCAGCCCCGGGACAGGGGTGCTGTACGAGCAGTACTTC.

This clonotype was counted between two and nine times. This chain uses TRBV5-1 with TRBJ2-5; a possible D gene is TRBD1 (6 bases). The end of the DNA aligns better with TRBJ2-1, so the J call may be wrong. There are 14 residues in the CDR3. Looked up from germline, CDR1 is SGHRS and CDR2 is YFSETQ. The CDR3 DNA reads as TGCGCCAGCAGCTTAAAACAGGGATTAGGGGAGCAGTTCTTC. It yields the protein CASSLKQGLGEQFF.

The genes are TRBV11-2 and TRBJ2-1, with TRBD2 identical over 7 bases. The J call is in doubt because the DNA end fits TRBJ2-5 better. Germline CDR1 is SGHAT and CDR2 is FQNNGV. The CDR3 is 15 residues long. DNA of the CDR3: TGTGCCAGCAGCTTGACGGGGGGAAAGCAAGAGACCCAGTACTTC. It codes for CASSLTGGKQETQYF.

The J gene is TRBJ2-7, the V gene TRBV20-1, with 7 nucleotides matching TRBD2. Trimming at V came to 0 bases and at J to 4 bases, leaving 12 bases not matched to a gene. CDR1 is DFQATT and CDR2 is SNEGSKA in the germline V gene (reference sequence). The length of the CDR3 is 16 residues. CDR3 nucleotide sequence: TGCAGTGCTAGAGATCTGGCGGGAGAATGGTTGTACGAGCAGTACTTC. Protein: CSARDLAGEWLYEQYF.

The gene calls are TRBV20-1 and TRBJ1-4; a possible D gene is TRBD1 (5 bases). With 0 bases removed from V and 2 bases from J, the gap between germline ends came to 13 bases. Germline CDR1 DFQATT, CDR2 SNEGSKA (reference sequence). The CDR3 has 16 residues. The CDR3 nucleotides are TGCAGTGCTAGAGAATTCTCTCAGGGCACTAATGAAAAACTGTTTTTT. Amino acids: CSAREFSQGTNEKLFF.

This clonotype was seen more than once but under ten times. V and J are TRBV5-1 and TRBJ2-5; TRBD1 matches 11 bases. In germline, CDR1 is SGHRS, CDR2 YFSETQ. The CDR3 has 16 residues. The V and J ends lost 4 bases and 5 bases, in that order; junction bases with no gene match: 10. CDR3 amino acids: CASSPGQGAFSETQYF. The CDR3 DNA follows: TGCGCCAGCAGCCCCGGACAGGGGGCATTTTCGGAGACCCAGTACTTC.

As for this clonotype: The junction does not match germline at one end; this may be a read error. The J gene is TRBJ2-5, the V gene TRBV28; TRBD2 matches at 9 bases. Germline V gene lookup returns CDR1 MDHEN and CDR2 SYDVKM. The CDR3 has 12 residues. The CDR3 bases are TGTGCCAGCATTCGTAGCGGGAGTTCGCTGTTCTTC. Protein sequence: CASIRSGSSLFF.

The chain is built from TRBV20-1 and TRBJ1-2; 8 nucleotides line up with TRBD1. The germline V gene encodes CDR1 DFQATT and CDR2 SNEGSKA (reference sequence). V lost 0 bases to trimming and J lost 8 bases; unmatched junction nucleotides: 2. The CDR3 consists of 12 residues. CDR3 sequence reads: CSARDGQGGYTF. Here the CDR3 DNA reads TGCAGTGCTAGAGATGGACAGGGAGGCTACACCTTC.

The chain recombines TRBV6-1 with TRBJ1-4; D remains ambiguous. The V end was cut by 6 bases, the J end by 4 bases, with 12 bases between. The CDR3 contains 14 residues. Looked up from germline, CDR1 is MNHNS and CDR2 is SASEGT. The CDR3 bases are TGTGCCAGCAGCCGCGGGGATTATAATGAAAAACTGTTTTTT. Translated: CASSRGDYNEKLFF.

This clonotype was counted only a few times. The chain's CDR3 is CASSPLAGVNQPQHF. The CDR3 coding sequence is TGTGCCAGCAGCCCGCTTGCCGGGGTCAATCAGCCCCAGCATTTT. The chain joins TRBV5-5 to TRBJ1-5, with D uncertain. The V end was cut by 4 bases, the J end by 3 bases, with 14 bases between. This CDR3 is 15 amino acids long. Germline V gene sequence: CDR1 SGHKS, CDR2 YYEKEE (reference sequence). Based on the CDR3 plus reference TRBV5-5 and TRBJ1-5, the full variable domain is DAGVTQSPTHLIKTRGQQVTLRCSPISGHKSVSWYQQVLGQGPQFIFQYYEKEERGRGNFPDRFSARQFPNYSSELNVNALLLGDSALYLCASSPLAGVNQPQHFGDGTRLSIL.

This clonotype was observed a handful of times. This chain joins TRBV7-8 and TRBJ2-5; D might be TRBD1 (6 bases). The CDR3 totals 15 residues. The germline V and J ends were trimmed by 2 bases and 5 bases, with 15 bases remaining between them. The germline V gene has CDR1 SGHVS and CDR2 FQNEAQ. The CDR3 DNA reads TGTGCCAGCAGCTTAATAGGTTCAGGGGTTGAGACCCAGTACTTC. This sequence encodes CASSLIGSGVETQYF. Filled out from reference TRBV7-8 and TRBJ2-5, the complete variable domain reads GAGVSQSPRYKVAKRGQDVALRCDPISGHVSLFWYQQALGQGPEFLTYFQNEAQLDKSGLPSDRFFAERPEGSVSTLKIQRTQQEDSAVYLCASSLIGSGVETQYFGPGTRLLVL.

In this sample, this clonotype turned up a few times. This chain joins TRBV19 and TRBJ2-5; D perhaps matches TRBD2 (6 bases). This CDR3 spans 13 amino acids. Germline assignment: CDR1 LNHDA and CDR2 SQIVND (reference sequence). V lost 2 bases, J lost 5 bases, and 9 bases lay in between. CDR3 protein: CASSIRLGETQYF. In nucleotides, the CDR3 is TGTGCCAGTAGTATACGACTAGGGGAGACCCAGTACTTC.